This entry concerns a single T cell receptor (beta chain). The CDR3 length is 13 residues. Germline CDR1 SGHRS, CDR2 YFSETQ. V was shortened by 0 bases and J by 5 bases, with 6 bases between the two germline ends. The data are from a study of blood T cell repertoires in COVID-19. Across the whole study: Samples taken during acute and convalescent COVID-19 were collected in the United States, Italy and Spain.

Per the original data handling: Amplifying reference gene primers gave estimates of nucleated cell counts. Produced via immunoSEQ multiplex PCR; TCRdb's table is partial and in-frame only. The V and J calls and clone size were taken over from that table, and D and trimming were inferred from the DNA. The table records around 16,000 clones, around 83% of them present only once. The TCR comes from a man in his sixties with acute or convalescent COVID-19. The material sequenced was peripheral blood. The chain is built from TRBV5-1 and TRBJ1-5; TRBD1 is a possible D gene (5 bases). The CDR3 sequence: CASSLGGDQPQHF. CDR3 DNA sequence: TGCGCCAGCAGCTTGGGGGGGGATCAGCCCCAGCATTTT.